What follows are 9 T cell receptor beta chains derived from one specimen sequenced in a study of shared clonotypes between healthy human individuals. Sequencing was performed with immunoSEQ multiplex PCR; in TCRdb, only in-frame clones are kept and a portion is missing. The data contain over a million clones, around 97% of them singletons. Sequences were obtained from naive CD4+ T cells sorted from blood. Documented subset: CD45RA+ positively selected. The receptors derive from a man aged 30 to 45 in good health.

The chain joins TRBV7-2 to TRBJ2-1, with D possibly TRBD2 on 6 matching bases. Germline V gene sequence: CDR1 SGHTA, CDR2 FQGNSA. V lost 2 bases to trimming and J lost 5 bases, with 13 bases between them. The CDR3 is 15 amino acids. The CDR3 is CASSLPGVGHNEQFF. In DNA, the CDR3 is TGTGCCAGCAGCTTACCGGGGGTCGGTCACAATGAGCAGTTCTTC.

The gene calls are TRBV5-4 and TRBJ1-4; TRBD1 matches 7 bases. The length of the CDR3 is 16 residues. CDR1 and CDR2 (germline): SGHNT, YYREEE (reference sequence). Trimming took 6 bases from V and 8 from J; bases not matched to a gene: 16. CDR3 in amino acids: CASTETKTGEGEKLFF. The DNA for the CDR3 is TGTGCCAGCACCGAGACTAAAACAGGGGAAGGGGAAAAACTGTTTTTT.

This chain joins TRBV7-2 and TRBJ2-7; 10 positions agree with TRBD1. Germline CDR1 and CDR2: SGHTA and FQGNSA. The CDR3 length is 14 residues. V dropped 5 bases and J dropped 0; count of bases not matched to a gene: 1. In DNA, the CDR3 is TGTGCCAGCAGCCGACAGGGGGCCTCCTACGAGCAGTACTTC. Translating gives CASSRQGASYEQYF.

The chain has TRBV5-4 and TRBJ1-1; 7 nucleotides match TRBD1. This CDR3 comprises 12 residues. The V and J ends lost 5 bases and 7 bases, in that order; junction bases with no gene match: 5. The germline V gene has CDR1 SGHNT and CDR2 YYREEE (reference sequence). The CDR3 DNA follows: TGTGCCAGCAGGTCTAGGGGGCGTGAAGCTTTCTTT. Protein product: CASRSRGREAFF.

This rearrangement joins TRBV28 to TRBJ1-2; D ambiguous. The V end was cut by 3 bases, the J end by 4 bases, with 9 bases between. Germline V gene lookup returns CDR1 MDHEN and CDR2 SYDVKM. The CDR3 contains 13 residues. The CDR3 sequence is CASSLSEPYGYTF. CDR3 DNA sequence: TGTGCCAGCAGTTTGTCAGAACCCTATGGCTACACCTTC.

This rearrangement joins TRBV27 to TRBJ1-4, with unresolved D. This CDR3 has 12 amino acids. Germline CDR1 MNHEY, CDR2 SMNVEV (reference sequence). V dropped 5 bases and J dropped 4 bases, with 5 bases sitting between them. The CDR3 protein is CASSGDNEKLFF. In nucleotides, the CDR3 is TGTGCCAGCAGTGGGGATAATGAAAAACTGTTTTTT.

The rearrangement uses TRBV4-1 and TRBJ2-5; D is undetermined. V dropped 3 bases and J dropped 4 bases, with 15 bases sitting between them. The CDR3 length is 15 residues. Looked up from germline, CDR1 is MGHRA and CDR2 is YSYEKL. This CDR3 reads CASSHSGGLGETQYF. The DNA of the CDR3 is TGCGCCAGCAGCCATTCCGGTGGGCTTGGAGAGACCCAGTACTTC.

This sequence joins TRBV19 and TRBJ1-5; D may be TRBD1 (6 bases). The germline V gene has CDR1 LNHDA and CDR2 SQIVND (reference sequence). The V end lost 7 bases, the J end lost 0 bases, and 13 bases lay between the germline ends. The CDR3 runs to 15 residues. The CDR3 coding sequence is TGTGCCAGTACCGGGGGACATTATAGCAATCAGCCCCAGCATTTT. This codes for CASTGGHYSNQPQHF. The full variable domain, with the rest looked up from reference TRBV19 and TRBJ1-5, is DGGITQSPKYLFRKEGQNVTLSCEQNLNHDAMYWYRQDPGQGLRLIYYSQIVNDFQKGDIAEGYSVSREKKESFPLTVTSAQKNPTAFYLCASTGGHYSNQPQHFGDGTRLSIL.

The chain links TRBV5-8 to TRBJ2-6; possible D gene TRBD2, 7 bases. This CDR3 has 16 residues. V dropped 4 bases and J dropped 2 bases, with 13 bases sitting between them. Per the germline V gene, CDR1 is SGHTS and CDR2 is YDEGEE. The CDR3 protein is CASSATGTTGANVLTF. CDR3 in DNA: TGTGCCAGCAGCGCCACAGGGACTACTGGGGCCAACGTCCTGACTTTC.